Shown below are 21 T cell receptor beta chains from a single sample sequenced in a study of blood T cell repertoires in COVID-19. Here immunoSEQ multiplex PCR was the method, and the copy in TCRdb shows in-frame clones only, minus some. The sample consists of about 210,000 clones, around four fifths of them appearing once. Sequencing used peripheral blood. Receptors were obtained from a woman aged 80 or older with COVID-19, enrolled during active disease.

V and J are TRBV4-1 and TRBJ1-1; D unresolved. Germline V CDR1 and CDR2: MGHRA, YSYEKL. V dropped 0 bases and J dropped 1 base, with 9 bases sitting between them. The CDR3 runs 15 residues. For the CDR3, the DNA is TGCGCCAGCAGCCAAGATCGGGGAGCGAACACTGAAGCTTTCTTT. Its protein is CASSQDRGANTEAFF.

This chain uses TRBV2 with TRBJ2-3; TRBD1 is a possible D gene (6 bases). The V end was cut by 6 bases, the J end by 0 bases, with 10 bases between. The CDR3 loop spans 14 amino acids. The germline CDR1 and CDR2 sequences are SNHLY and FYNNEI. CDR3 nucleotides: TGTGCCAGCAGCTACAGGGCGAGCACAGATACGCAGTATTTT. This translates into CASSYRASTDTQYF.

The gene calls are TRBV6-5 and TRBJ2-1; 12 bases map to TRBD2. This CDR3 has 15 residues. Unmatched junction bases numbered 7, after V lost 5 bases and J lost 8 bases. Germline V gives CDR1 MNHEY, CDR2 SVGAGI. The CDR3 DNA reads as TGTGCCAGCAGTCAGACTAGCGGGGGTGTCTATGAGCAGTTCTTC. Its protein is CASSQTSGGVYEQFF.

This clone was seen only once. V is TRBV28 and J is TRBJ2-1; 8 bases line up with TRBD2. The trim removed 7 bases at V and 0 bases at J, leaving 11 bases unmatched. The germline V gene encodes CDR1 MDHEN and CDR2 SYDVKM. The CDR3 runs 17 residues. In nucleotides, the CDR3 is TGTGCCAGCACCGGGGGGGGGACACCGAGCTCCTACAATGAGCAGTTCTTC. Translated, it gives CASTGGGTPSSYNEQFF.

This clone was counted a single time. The chain employs TRBV19 and TRBJ2-1; no clear D. CDR3 size: 11 residues. Trimming took 5 bases from V and 10 from J, leaving 9 bases between them. CDR1 and CDR2 (germline): LNHDA, SQIVND (reference sequence). This CDR3 is CASSGRREQFF. The CDR3 DNA is TGTGCCAGTAGTGGTCGCAGAGAGCAGTTCTTC.

V gene TRBV18 combines with J gene TRBJ1-2; D gene ambiguous. This CDR3 comprises 15 residues. V was shortened by 4 bases and J by 2 bases, with 14 bases between the two germline ends. The V gene's germline CDR1 is KGHSH and CDR2 LQKENI. The CDR3 sequence: CASSHISGGNYGYTF. CDR3 DNA: TGTGCCAGCTCACATATTTCTGGAGGGAACTATGGCTACACCTTC.

The chain has TRBV18 and TRBJ2-2; TRBD2 is a possible D gene (6 bases). Germline-derived CDR1 and CDR2 are KGHSH and LQKENI. V lost 6 bases to trimming and J lost 0 bases, with 11 bases between them. The CDR3 spans 15 residues. The CDR3: CASSAGTPNTGELFF. DNA for the CDR3: TGTGCCAGCTCGGCCGGGACTCCGAACACCGGGGAGCTGTTTTTT.

This clone was picked up a small number of times. The V call is TRBV19, the J call TRBJ1-4; 7 bases fit TRBD1. The junction had 4 bases not matched to a gene; V was cut back by 5 bases and J by 7 bases. Germline CDR1 reads LNHDA; CDR2 reads SQIVND (reference sequence). The CDR3 extends over 13 amino acids. This CDR3 is CASSEQGIEKLFF. The CDR3 bases are TGTGCCAGTAGTGAACAGGGGATTGAAAAACTGTTTTTT.

The rearrangement links TRBV18 to TRBJ1-6, with D possibly matching TRBD1 (6 bases). The CDR3 loop spans 14 amino acids. With 5 bases removed from V and 6 bases from J, the gap between germline ends came to 11 bases. The germline V gene has CDR1 KGHSH and CDR2 LQKENI. The CDR3 is CASSGRGGNSPLHF. The CDR3 DNA follows: TGTGCCAGCTCAGGAAGAGGGGGTAATTCACCCCTCCACTTT. The full variable domain, with the rest looked up from reference TRBV18 and TRBJ1-6, is NAGVMQNPRHLVRRRGQEARLRCSPMKGHSHVYWYRQLPEEGLKFMVYLQKENIIDESGMPKERFSAEFPKEGPSILRIQQVVRGDSAAYFCASSGRGGNSPLHFGNGTRLTVT.

The gene calls are TRBV6-4 and TRBJ1-1; D not certain. CDR1 MRHNA and CDR2 SNTAGT come from the germline V gene. The V and J ends lost 6 bases and 4 bases respectively, with 9 bases between them. The CDR3 contains 12 residues. As DNA, the CDR3 is TGTGCCAGCAGGACATTTTTCACTGAAGCTTTCTTT. This translates into CASRTFFTEAFF.

The chain couples TRBV2 to TRBJ1-5; D remains unclear. The V gene's germline CDR1 is SNHLY and CDR2 FYNNEI. The CDR3 has 15 amino acids. The V end was cut by 8 bases, the J end by 6 bases, with 20 bases between. The DNA for the CDR3 is TGTGCCAGCCACCGAGGGTCCCGCAACAGTCAGCCCCAGCATTTT. Residues: CASHRGSRNSQPQHF.

The chain links TRBV19 to TRBJ1-2, with D possibly being TRBD1 (6 bases). The CDR3 spans 14 residues. Per the germline V gene, CDR1 is LNHDA and CDR2 is SQIVND (reference sequence). Trimming pared 3 bases from V and 7 bases from J, leaving 15 bases between. CDR3 loop: CASSIGQRTSGYTF. The CDR3 coding sequence is TGTGCCAGTAGTATTGGACAGCGAACCTCTGGCTACACCTTC.

The sample holds a few counts of this clone. V usage is TRBV7-2 and J usage is TRBJ1-4, with 8 positions matching TRBD1. CDR1 is SGHTA and CDR2 is FQGNSA in the germline V gene. Losses at the gene ends were 3 bases for V and 8 bases for J; bases not matched to a gene: 5. The CDR3 covers 14 residues. For the CDR3, the DNA is TGTGCCAGCAGCTTCACAGGGGGAAAAGAAAAACTGTTTTTT. Translation: CASSFTGGKEKLFF.

The chain is built from TRBV4-1 and TRBJ2-3, with a tentative D call TRBD2 (6 bases). The CDR3 is made up of 16 amino acids. V was pared by 4 bases and J by 4 bases, with 18 bases between. CDR1 MGHRA and CDR2 YSYEKL come from the germline V gene. The CDR3 DNA is TGCGCCAGCAGCCCGCTGGGAGGACTCGGTTCAGATACGCAGTATTTT. Translating gives CASSPLGGLGSDTQYF.

This clone has just one count. The V gene is TRBV28, the J gene TRBJ2-2; D possibly corresponds to TRBD1 (6 bases). Per the germline V gene, CDR1 is MDHEN and CDR2 is SYDVKM. Trimming pared 6 bases from V and 2 bases from J, leaving 13 bases between. The CDR3 consists of 15 residues. CDR3 coding DNA: TGTGCCAGCAGGTCCCCAGGGACAAACACCGGGGAGCTGTTTTTT. This gives the protein CASRSPGTNTGELFF.

The chain carries TRBV6-5 and TRBJ2-7; 10 positions match TRBD1. Losses at the gene ends were 6 bases for V and 3 bases for J; bases not matched to a gene: 5. Per germline, CDR1 MNHEY and CDR2 SVGAGI. The CDR3 sequence is 14 residues long. CDR3 nucleotide sequence: TGTGCCAGCAGACCGGGACAGGGGTTCTACGAGCAGTACTTC. As protein: CASRPGQGFYEQYF.

The V gene is TRBV18, the J gene TRBJ2-7, with 7 bases identical to TRBD1. CDR3 length: 14 amino acids. Losses at the gene ends were 2 bases for V and 4 bases for J; bases not matched to a gene: 5. Germline lookup yields CDR1 KGHSH and CDR2 LQKENI. The CDR3 sequence: CASSPRTGGYEQYF. The CDR3 DNA follows: TGTGCCAGCTCACCAAGGACAGGTGGTTACGAGCAGTACTTC.

The rearrangement joins TRBV7-9 to TRBJ2-2, with 7 bases that match TRBD1. Germline lookup yields CDR1 SEHNR and CDR2 FQNEAQ (reference sequence). Trimming at V came to 5 bases and at J to 5 bases, leaving 8 bases not matched to a gene. The length of the CDR3 is 15 residues. The CDR3 sequence is CASSATGTATGELFF. In DNA, the CDR3 is TGTGCCAGCAGCGCTACCGGGACAGCGACCGGGGAGCTGTTTTTT.

The J gene is TRBJ2-1, the V gene TRBV7-3; 14 nucleotides agree with TRBD2. The V gene's germline CDR1 is SGHTA and CDR2 FQGTGA. V lost 2 bases, J lost 6 bases, and 0 bases stayed unmatched. The CDR3 has 15 residues. The DNA for the CDR3 is TGTGCCAGCAGCTTAGGACTAGCGGGGGGCAATGAGCAGTTCTTC. Amino acids: CASSLGLAGGNEQFF.

The J gene is TRBJ2-7, the V gene TRBV6-5, with no clear D. CDR1 and CDR2 from the germline V gene are MNHEY and SVGAGI. This CDR3 region has 15 residues. The CDR3 DNA reads TGTGCCAGCAGTCACTCCCTGGCGGCCTCGTACGAGCAGTACGTC. Its translation: CASSHSLAASYEQYV.

DNA of the CDR3: TGTGCCAGCACCACAACCTTCACAGCATACACTGAAGCTTTCTTT. Translation: CASTTTFTAYTEAFF. This chain links TRBV7-2 with TRBJ1-1, with unresolved D. Trimming took off 7 bases at V and 3 bases at J, with 18 bases between the two ends. The CDR3 is 15 residues long. CDR1 is SGHTA and CDR2 is FQGNSA in the germline V gene.